The present T cell receptor (beta chain) was sequenced within a study of brain metastases from non-small cell lung cancer. General study findings and limits: Brain metastases had lower T-cell infiltration than primary tumors. T-cell clones appeared expanded in around 60% of brain metastases relative to matched primary tumors.

V was pared by 4 bases and J by 10 bases, with 20 bases between. In germline, CDR1 is MNHEY, CDR2 SVGAGI. The CDR3 consists of 16 residues. Some clones are missing from TCRdb's copy, which holds only in-frame ones; the method was immunoSEQ multiplex PCR. This sample has roughly 1,300 clones, with roughly 72% found just once. Comments on this clone: The antigen is not known.

The rearrangement uses TRBV6-5 and TRBJ1-6; maybe TRBD1 (5 bases). The TCR comes from a donor at least 40 years old with non-small cell lung cancer. The sample was tissue from a brain metastasis. CDR3 DNA sequence: TGTGCCAGCAGTTCCACTTTGGGGAGGGGCGGATCACCCCTCCACTTT. It is translated as CASSSTLGRGGSPLHF.